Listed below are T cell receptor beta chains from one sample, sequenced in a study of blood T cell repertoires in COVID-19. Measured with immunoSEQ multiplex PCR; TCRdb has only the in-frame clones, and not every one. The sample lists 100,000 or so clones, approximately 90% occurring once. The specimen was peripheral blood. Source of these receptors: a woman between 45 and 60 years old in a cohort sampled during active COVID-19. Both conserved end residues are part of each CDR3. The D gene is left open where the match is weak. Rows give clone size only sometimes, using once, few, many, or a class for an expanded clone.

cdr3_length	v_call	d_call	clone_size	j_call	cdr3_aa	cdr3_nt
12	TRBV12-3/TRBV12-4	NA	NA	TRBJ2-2	CASSRIAGELFF	TGTGCCAGTTCTAGAATCGCCGGGGAGCTGTTTTTT
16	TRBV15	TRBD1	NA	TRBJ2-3	CATSRVIGGTGYTQYF	TGTGCCACCAGCAGAGTGATCGGCGGGACAGGGTATACGCAGTATTTT
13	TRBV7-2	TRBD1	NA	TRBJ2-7	CASSPGQGDEQYF	TGTGCCAGCAGCCCGGGACAGGGGGACGAGCAGTACTTC
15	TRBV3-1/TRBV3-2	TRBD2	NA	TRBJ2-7	CASSQGLAGPYEQYF	TGTGCCAGCAGCCAGGGACTAGCGGGACCCTACGAGCAGTACTTC
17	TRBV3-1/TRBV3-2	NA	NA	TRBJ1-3	CASSLSELKPAGNTIYF	TGTGCCAGCAGCCTATCGGAGCTAAAGCCGGCGGGAAACACCATATATTTT
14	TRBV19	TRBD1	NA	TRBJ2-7	CASSMGQGAYEQYF	TGTGCCAGTAGTATGGGGCAGGGGGCATACGAGCAGTACTTC
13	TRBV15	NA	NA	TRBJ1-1	CATSSSGGTEAFF	TGTGCCACCAGCAGCTCGGGGGGCACTGAAGCTTTCTTT
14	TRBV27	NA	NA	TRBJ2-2	CASSHSANTGELFF	TGTGCCAGCAGTCACAGTGCGAACACCGGGGAGCTGTTTTTT
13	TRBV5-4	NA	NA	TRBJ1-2	CASSLDQGYGYTF	TGTGCCAGCAGCTTGGACCAGGGCTATGGCTACACCTTC
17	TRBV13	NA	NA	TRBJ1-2	CASSFSPIQGYNYGYTF	TGTGCCAGCAGCTTCAGTCCCATCCAGGGGTATAACTATGGCTACACCTTC
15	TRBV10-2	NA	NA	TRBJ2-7	CASSESNRLRYEQYF	TGCGCCAGCAGTGAGTCAAATCGTCTTCGCTACGAGCAGTACTTC
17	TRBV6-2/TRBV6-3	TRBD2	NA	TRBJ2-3	CASSYTSGRAPPDTQYF	TGTGCCAGCAGTTACACTAGCGGGAGGGCCCCCCCAGATACGCAGTATTTT
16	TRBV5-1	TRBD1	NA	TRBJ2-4	CASSAPGQGAKNIQYF	TGCGCCAGCAGCGCCCCGGGACAGGGAGCCAAAAACATTCAGTACTTC
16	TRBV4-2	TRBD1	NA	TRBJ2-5	CASSQADGQAQETQYF	TGTGCCAGCAGCCAAGCTGATGGACAGGCCCAAGAGACCCAGTACTTC
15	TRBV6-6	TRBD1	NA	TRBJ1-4	CASSYTTGRSEKLFF	TGTGCCAGCAGTTACACGACAGGGCGGTCTGAAAAACTGTTTTTT
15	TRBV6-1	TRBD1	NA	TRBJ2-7	CASSEQGALSYEQYF	TGTGCCAGCAGTGAACAGGGGGCCCTATCCTACGAGCAGTACTTC
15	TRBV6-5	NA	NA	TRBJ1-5	CAAGGDIRDNQPQHF	TGTGCCGCGGGAGGGGATATCAGGGACAATCAGCCCCAGCATTTT
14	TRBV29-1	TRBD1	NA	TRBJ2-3	CSVDGTGATDTQYF	TGCAGCGTTGACGGGACAGGGGCCACAGATACGCAGTATTTT
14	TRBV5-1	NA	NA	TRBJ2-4	CASSLGPAVNIQYF	TGCGCCAGCAGCTTGGGCCCGGCGGTAAACATTCAGTACTTC
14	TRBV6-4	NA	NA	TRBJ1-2	CASSDSSGKHGYTF	TGTGCCAGCAGTGACTCCTCAGGGAAACATGGCTACACCTTC
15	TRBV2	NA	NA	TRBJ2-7	CASRIDRSSSYEQYF	TGTGCCAGCAGAATCGACAGGTCGTCGTCCTACGAGCAGTACTTC
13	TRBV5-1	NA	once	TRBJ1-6	CASSTDTNSPLHF	TGCGCCAGCAGTACAGATACGAATTCACCCCTCCACTTT
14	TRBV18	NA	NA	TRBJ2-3	CASSPQRWADTQYF	TGTGCCAGCTCACCACAGCGGTGGGCGGATACGCAGTATTTT
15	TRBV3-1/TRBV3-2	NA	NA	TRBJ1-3	CASSQVQVSGNTIYF	TGTGCCAGCAGCCAAGTACAGGTCTCTGGAAACACCATATATTTT
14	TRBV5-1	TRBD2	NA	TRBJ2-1	CASSGSLAGVEQFF	TGCGCCAGCAGCGGGTCCCTAGCGGGAGTAGAGCAGTTCTTC
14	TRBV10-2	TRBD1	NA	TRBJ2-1	CASSGGTGNNEQFF	TGCGCCAGCAGTGGGGGGACAGGGAACAATGAGCAGTTCTTC
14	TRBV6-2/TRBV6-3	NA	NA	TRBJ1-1	CASSWEGLNTEAFF	TGTGCCAGCAGCTGGGAGGGTCTGAACACTGAAGCTTTCTTT
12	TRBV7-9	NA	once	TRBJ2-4	CASSFGEGESHF	TGTGCCAGCAGCTTCGGGGAGGGGGAATCGCACTTC
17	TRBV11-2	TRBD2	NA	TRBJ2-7	CASSFRLAGGRKYEQYF	TGTGCCAGCAGCTTTAGGCTAGCGGGAGGACGTAAGTACGAGCAGTACTTC
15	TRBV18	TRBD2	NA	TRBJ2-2	CASSLTSGITGELFF	TGTGCCAGCTCGCTGACTAGCGGGATTACCGGGGAGCTGTTTTTT